The clone carrying this TCR beta chain was counted at least ten times. This entry comes from a study of T cells in Graves' hyperthyroidism and ophthalmopathy. The CDR3 extends over 17 amino acids. V lost 8 bases and J 0 bases, leaving 22 bases between the germline ends. Germline CDR1 is MNHNS and CDR2 is SASEGT. Regions amplified from RNA transcripts were the TCR beta CDR3 regions. HTBI primers were the set used in a first-round RT-PCR of the TCR CDR3. TCRdb reprocessed the multiplex PCR reads with MiXCR, giving one entry per CDR3 protein. The sample records a few hundred thousand distinct CDR3 sequences, about 17% being singletons.

The receptor's source is a man aged 35 to 55 with Graves' hyperthyroidism. V gene TRBV6-1 combines with J gene TRBJ1-1; TRBD1 might be the D (6 bases). Sequenced material: blood. CDR3 loop: CASSGGLGRTMNTEAFF. The CDR3 coding sequence is TGTGCCAGCTCTGGGGGCTTAGGGAGAACCATGAACACTGAAGCTTTCTTT.